These 32 T cell receptor beta chains were sequenced from one sample in a study of T cells in Graves' hyperthyroidism and ophthalmopathy. Amplified TCR beta CDR3 regions came from RNA transcripts. First-round RT-PCR of the TCR CDR3 relied on the HTBI primer set. TCRdb processed the multiplex PCR reads anew with MiXCR; each CDR3 protein has one entry. The repertoire has some 620,000 distinct CDR3 sequences, around 15% of them found once; the top ten carry 3.5% to 4%. The source material was blood. Receptors were obtained from a woman aged 25 to 39 with Graves' hyperthyroidism.

V gene TRBV9 combines with J gene TRBJ2-5; 7 nucleotides agree with TRBD2. J gave up 5 bases and V 3 bases, and 13 bases lay outside the gene matches. CDR1 SGDLS and CDR2 YYNGEE come from the germline V gene. The CDR3 is made up of 16 amino acids. CDR3: CASSAGGGGARETQYF. The DNA of the CDR3 is TGTGCCAGCAGCGCGGGAGGTGGAGGGGCCAGGGAGACCCAGTACTTC.

This chain uses TRBV20-1 with TRBJ2-1, with 16 bases matching TRBD2. The CDR3 runs to 18 residues. The V segment lost 5 bases and the J segment 0 bases; nucleotides outside the gene matches: 7. Germline V gene lookup returns CDR1 DFQATT and CDR2 SNEGSKA (reference sequence). CDR3: CSAPGLAGGVLSYNEQFF. CDR3 nucleotide sequence: TGCAGTGCTCCGGGACTAGCGGGAGGGGTTCTCTCCTACAATGAGCAGTTCTTC.

The sample holds many counts of this clonotype. The rearrangement links TRBV27 to TRBJ2-7; 11 nucleotides agree with TRBD1. V was pared by 6 bases and J by 3 bases, with 7 bases of the junction left unmatched. The CDR3 totals 15 residues. Germline CDR1 and CDR2: MNHEY and SMNVEV (reference sequence). The CDR3 nucleotides are TGTGCCAGCAGGTCCGGACAGGGGGCTGTCTACGAGCAGTACTTC. It yields the protein CASRSGQGAVYEQYF.

This clonotype was seen many times. V gene TRBV30 combines with J gene TRBJ1-5, with D maybe TRBD1 (5 bases). The germline CDR1 and CDR2 sequences are GTSNPN and SVGIG (reference sequence). V gave up 5 bases and J gave up 4 bases, with 12 bases separating them. The CDR3 loop spans 13 amino acids. The CDR3 nucleotides read TGTGCCTGGGGGGGAGGAGCGAATCAGCCCCAGCATTTT. As protein: CAWGGGANQPQHF.

This clonotype was counted ten times or more. The J gene is TRBJ1-2, the V gene TRBV2, with D perhaps TRBD1 (5 bases). Germline assignment: CDR1 SNHLY and CDR2 FYNNEI. V was cut by 4 bases and J by 8 bases, with 11 bases left in between. The CDR3 contains 12 residues. This chain's CDR3 is CASSGGEVGYTF. CDR3 nucleotide sequence: TGTGCCAGCAGTGGAGGGGAAGTAGGCTACACCTTC.

In this sample, this clonotype turned up many times. J is TRBJ2-1 and V is TRBV13; tentatively, D is TRBD1 (5 bases). V was clipped by 4 bases and J by 4 bases, with 8 bases between them. The germline gives CDR1 PRHDT, CDR2 FYEKMQ (reference sequence). This CDR3 contains 13 residues. CDR3 sequence: CASSSTVYNEQFF. The CDR3 DNA sequence: TGTGCCAGCAGCTCGACAGTTTACAATGAGCAGTTCTTC.

J is TRBJ2-1 and V is TRBV5-1, with 8 bases lining up with TRBD1. Germline lookup yields CDR1 SGHRS and CDR2 YFSETQ. The length of the CDR3 is 18 residues. With 5 bases clipped from V and 1 base from J, the junction kept 14 bases outside the gene matches. The CDR3 DNA sequence: TGCGCCAGCAGTGGGGGACAGGACCCCCTGAGGTCCTACAATGAGCAGTTCTTC. Translation: CASSGGQDPLRSYNEQFF.

This clonotype was observed at least ten times. The chain uses TRBV7-2 and TRBJ2-3, with TRBD1 as a possible D gene (5 bases). This CDR3 is built from 15 residues. The V end lost 5 bases, the J end lost 0 bases, and 12 bases lay between the germline ends. The germline CDR1 and CDR2 sequences are SGHTA and FQGNSA. The CDR3 spells CASSLQGFSTDTQYF. As DNA, the CDR3 is TGTGCCAGCAGCCTCCAGGGTTTTAGCACAGATACGCAGTATTTT. The entire variable domain, with the rest obtained from reference TRBV7-2 and TRBJ2-3, is as follows: GAGVSQSPSNKVTEKGKDVELRCDPISGHTALYWYRQSLGQGLEFLIYFQGNSAPDKSGLPSDRFSAERTGGSVSTLTIQRTQQEDSAVYLCASSLQGFSTDTQYFGPGTRLTVL.

This clonotype appeared a few times. The V gene is TRBV4-1, the J gene TRBJ2-1, with 7 bases aligning to TRBD2. The V and J ends lost 0 bases and 6 bases, in that order; junction bases with no gene match: 11. CDR3 size: 17 residues. Germline CDR1 is MGHRA and CDR2 is YSYEKL. CDR3 region: CASSQDGMREGLNEQFF. Written as DNA, the CDR3 is TGCGCCAGCAGCCAAGACGGGATGAGGGAGGGCCTCAATGAGCAGTTCTTC.

This clonotype was picked up many times. The chain couples TRBV28 to TRBJ2-7; TRBD1 matches 8 bases. This CDR3 has 15 amino acids. Germline CDR1 and CDR2: MDHEN and SYDVKM. Losses at the gene ends were 3 bases for V and 4 bases for J; bases not matched to a gene: 8. The chain's CDR3 is CASSFPDRGRYEQYF. The CDR3 nucleotides read TGTGCCAGCAGTTTCCCCGACAGGGGACGGTACGAGCAGTACTTC. Supplemented by reference TRBV28 and TRBJ2-7, the full variable domain reads DVKVTQSSRYLVKRTGEKVFLECVQDMDHENMFWYRQDPGLGLRLIYFSYDVKMKEKGDIPEGYSVSREKKERFSLILESASTNQTSMYLCASSFPDRGRYEQYFGPGTRLTVT.

The CDR3 coding sequence is TGTGCCACCAGTGACCCTCAGGGAAACACCATATATTTT. It encodes CATSDPQGNTIYF. The V call is TRBV24-1, the J call TRBJ1-3; D remains unclear. This CDR3 spans 13 amino acids. The V gene's germline CDR1 is KGHDR and CDR2 SFDVKD. V dropped 4 bases and J dropped 4 bases, with 7 bases sitting between them.

Ten or more counts support this clonotype. The J gene is TRBJ1-1, the V gene TRBV27; D is unclear. The CDR3 sequence is 13 residues long. V lost 2 bases and J lost 5, with 9 bases in between. Germline values: CDR1 MNHEY, CDR2 SMNVEV (reference sequence). The CDR3 coding sequence is TGTGCCAGCAGTTTAGGAGACATAACTGAAGCTTTCTTT. Translation gives CASSLGDITEAFF.

This clonotype was found many times. The chain carries TRBV30 and TRBJ2-3, with 8 bases matching TRBD2. CDR3 length equals 15 residues. The germline CDR1 and CDR2 sequences are GTSNPN and SVGIG (reference sequence). V trimming: 4 bases; J trimming: 2 bases; junction bases outside the gene matches: 8. The CDR3 DNA follows: TGTGCCTGGAACGGAGCGGGAGTTACCACAGATACGCAGTATTTT. It yields the protein CAWNGAGVTTDTQYF.

The CDR3 region is CSARLAGMREQYF. In DNA, the CDR3 is TGCAGTGCTAGACTAGCGGGAATGAGAGAGCAGTACTTC. This rearrangement joins TRBV20-1 to TRBJ2-7; 9 positions match TRBD2. The CDR3 is 13 residues long. Looked up from germline, CDR1 is DFQATT and CDR2 is SNEGSKA (reference sequence). Losses at the gene ends were 2 bases for V and 7 bases for J; bases not matched to a gene: 6.

The J gene is TRBJ2-1, the V gene TRBV18; TRBD2 agrees at 8 bases. Germline V gene sequence: CDR1 KGHSH, CDR2 LQKENI. The CDR3 totals 15 residues. V lost 3 bases to trimming and J lost 9 bases; unmatched junction nucleotides: 10. CDR3 nucleotide sequence: TGTGCCAGCTCACCGAATGGTATTAGCGGGATTGAGCAGTTCTTC. Translation gives CASSPNGISGIEQFF.

The rearrangement joins TRBV4-1 to TRBJ1-2; TRBD1 is a possible D gene (6 bases). The CDR3 loop spans 15 amino acids. Trimming removed 1 base at V and 4 bases at J, with 13 bases between. Per germline, CDR1 MGHRA and CDR2 YSYEKL. CDR3 sequence reads: CASSQVQGAVYGYTF. CDR3 coding DNA: TGCGCCAGCAGCCAAGTACAGGGTGCCGTCTATGGCTACACCTTC.

The sample holds many counts of this clonotype. The chain joins TRBV6-1 to TRBJ2-5; D possibly corresponds to TRBD1 (5 bases). Germline assignment: CDR1 MNHNS and CDR2 SASEGT. The CDR3 is 13 residues long. V lost 6 bases, J lost 5 bases, and 13 bases lay in between. In DNA form, the CDR3 reads TGTGCCAGCAGCTTGGTCAAGGGGGAGACCCAGTACTTC. This translates into CASSLVKGETQYF.

As concerns this clonotype: A clone one base away is much larger, so this may be a read error. The chain recombines TRBV12-3 or TRBV12-4 with TRBJ1-1; TRBD1 agrees at 10 bases. The CDR3 has 16 amino acids. CDR3 sequence: CASLGFGQGVATEASF. The CDR3 bases are TGTGCCAGCCTCGGGTTCGGACAGGGGGTTGCCACTGAAGCTTCCTTT.

The chain combines TRBV27 with TRBJ1-5, with 10 bases lining up with TRBD1. This CDR3 is built from 16 residues. V gave up 5 bases and J gave up 1 base; unmatched junction bases: 5. Germline CDR1 reads MNHEY; CDR2 reads SMNVEV (reference sequence). The CDR3 here is CASSDRGRLSNQPQHF. The CDR3 DNA reads TGTGCCAGCAGTGACAGGGGGCGATTGAGCAATCAGCCCCAGCATTTT.

In its sample, this clonotype was seen a few times. The rearrangement joins TRBV5-6 to TRBJ2-3, with D perhaps matching TRBD2 (5 bases). V was pared by 3 bases and J by 0 bases, with 17 bases between. This CDR3 is built from 17 residues. Germline assignment: CDR1 SGHDT and CDR2 YYEEEE. CDR3 sequence: CASSSTWAGHSTDTQYF. The DNA for the CDR3 is TGTGCCAGCAGCTCGACGTGGGCGGGCCACAGCACAGATACGCAGTATTTT.

Ten or more counts support this clonotype. The rearrangement links TRBV7-2 to TRBJ2-5; D is unclear. The CDR3 is 13 amino acids. From germline, CDR1 is SGHTA and CDR2 FQGNSA. The germline V and J ends were trimmed by 0 bases and 5 bases, with 7 bases remaining between them. The CDR3 nucleotides are TGTGCCAGCAGCTTAGCCTCCAGCGAGACCCAGTACTTC. It translates to CASSLASSETQYF.

The V gene is TRBV5-5, the J gene TRBJ2-1; D perhaps matches TRBD2 (5 bases). The CDR3 contains 13 residues. CDR1 SGHKS and CDR2 YYEKEE come from the germline V gene (reference sequence). Trimming shortened V by 2 bases and J by 7 bases, and 10 bases separated the two germline ends. The CDR3 DNA sequence: TGTGCCAGCAGCTTTCTCGGGGAGAATGAGCAGTTCTTC. This translates into CASSFLGENEQFF.

This clonotype was detected ten times or more. The V call is TRBV7-9, the J call TRBJ2-4; 10 bases line up with TRBD1. The germline V gene has CDR1 SEHNR and CDR2 FQNEAQ (reference sequence). With V trimmed by 5 bases and J by 6 bases, 7 bases remained unmatched. The CDR3 extends over 15 amino acids. The CDR3 is CASSTPGQGTNIQYF. CDR3 DNA: TGTGCCAGCAGCACACCGGGACAGGGGACAAACATTCAGTACTTC.

This clonotype was observed many times. V is TRBV7-2 and J is TRBJ2-1, with 10 bases matching TRBD2. V was clipped by 5 bases and J by 5 bases; unmatched bases: 9. Germline V gives CDR1 SGHTA, CDR2 FQGNSA. The CDR3 is 16 amino acids. CDR3 in amino acids: CASSPSSGRYDNEQFF. The DNA for the CDR3 is TGTGCCAGCAGCCCTAGTAGCGGGAGGTATGACAATGAGCAGTTCTTC.

There are many counts of this clonotype. The V gene is TRBV28, the J gene TRBJ2-5; TRBD1 matches at 7 bases. Trimming removed 6 bases from V and 5 bases from J; junction bases left unmatched: 12. The CDR3 totals 15 residues. Germline assignment: CDR1 MDHEN and CDR2 SYDVKM. The CDR3 loop reads CASRLDRARSETQYF. The DNA for the CDR3 is TGTGCCAGCAGACTCGACAGGGCAAGAAGTGAGACCCAGTACTTC.

This clonotype was seen repeatedly, ten times or more. This chain links TRBV7-9 with TRBJ2-5; D possibly corresponds to TRBD2 (7 bases). Germline CDR1 and CDR2: SEHNR and FQNEAQ (reference sequence). Trimming left V 7 bases short and J 1 base short, with 19 bases between. This CDR3 region has 16 residues. The CDR3 DNA sequence: TGTGCCAGCACCATGGGGGGGACAAGATCCCAAGAGACCCAGTACTTC. It yields the protein CASTMGGTRSQETQYF. The full variable domain, in which reference TRBV7-9 and TRBJ2-5 provide the parts outside the CDR3, is DTGVSQNPRHKITKRGQNVTFRCDPISEHNRLYWYRQTLGQGPEFLTYFQNEAQLEKSRLLSDRFSAERPKGSFSTLEIQRTEQGDSAMYLCASTMGGTRSQETQYFGPGTRLLVL.

This clonotype was observed at least ten times. This chain joins TRBV3-1 and TRBJ1-1, with a tentative D call TRBD1 (5 bases). This CDR3 is built from 13 residues. V lost 2 bases and J 4 bases, leaving 8 bases between the germline ends. The V gene's germline CDR1 is LGHDT and CDR2 YNNKEL (reference sequence). The CDR3, as DNA: TGTGCCAGCAGCCAAAGGGGTAGCACTGAAGCTTTCTTT. This gives the protein CASSQRGSTEAFF.

Notes on this clonotype: This may be a read error, as it is one base from a much larger clone. V gene TRBV11-1 combines with J gene TRBJ2-4, with D unclear. V dropped 1 base and J dropped 5 bases, with 9 bases sitting between them. The CDR3 sequence is 14 residues long. The germline CDR1 and CDR2 sequences are SGHAT and FQDESV (reference sequence). The CDR3 DNA sequence: TGTGCCAGCAGCTTAGGCGTGGGCGAAAACATTCAGTACTTC. Residues: CASSLGVGENIQYF.

This clonotype was recorded at least ten times. The chain employs TRBV18 and TRBJ2-1, with D perhaps TRBD1 (5 bases). CDR3 length equals 14 residues. From germline, CDR1 is KGHSH and CDR2 LQKENI. Trimming took off 2 bases at V and 8 bases at J, with 13 bases between the two ends. CDR3 sequence: CASSPFRRADEQFF. CDR3 nucleotides: TGTGCCAGCTCACCATTTCGCAGGGCTGATGAGCAGTTCTTC.

The chain carries TRBV2 and TRBJ2-3; 14 nucleotides match TRBD2. The CDR3 totals 17 residues. J gave up 1 base and V 6 bases, and 6 bases lay outside the gene matches. Germline CDR1 SNHLY, CDR2 FYNNEI. The chain's CDR3 is CASRGTSGSAGTDTQYF. In DNA form, the CDR3 reads TGTGCCAGCAGGGGGACTAGCGGGAGTGCGGGCACAGATACGCAGTATTTT.

Many counts were recorded for this clonotype. This chain links TRBV11-2 with TRBJ2-7, with D uncertain. V gave up 5 bases and J gave up 5 bases, with 7 bases separating them. The CDR3 is made up of 11 amino acids. Germline-derived CDR1 and CDR2 are SGHAT and FQNNGV. Written as DNA, the CDR3 is TGTGCCAGCAGCCGGATGGACGAGCAGTACTTC. Encoded protein: CASSRMDEQYF.

V is TRBV20-1 and J is TRBJ1-5; D gene ambiguous. CDR1 and CDR2 (germline): DFQATT, SNEGSKA (reference sequence). Trimming took off 2 bases at V and 0 bases at J, with 8 bases between the two ends. This CDR3 spans 14 amino acids. CDR3 protein: CSARTYSSNQPQHF. The CDR3 DNA reads TGCAGTGCTAGAACCTATAGTAGCAATCAGCCCCAGCATTTT.